Shown below are 8 T cell receptor beta chains from a single sample sequenced in a study of T-cell reconstitution after alpha-beta-depleted transplantation in children listed by TCRdb under 2016. To prepare the library, PCR was applied. Sequenced on an Illumina HiSeq 2500. TCR libraries were prepared with molecular barcoding, using unique molecular identifiers to normalize TCRbeta repertoire quantification. TCRdb reanalyzed the raw reads on its own, using fastp at Q25 for trimming and MiXCR for clone calling, and kept in-frame beta chains. Rows matching on CDR3 protein sequence are summarized as one entry with the most common DNA and genes. The sample yields about 610,000 distinct CDR3 sequences; roughly a tenth were counted once. The biggest ten clones account for less than 4.5% of the sample. Sequenced here: PBMCs from the stem cell graft donor, sampled from the stem cell graft. The receptors stem from a human donor who donated a stem cell graft to a child with acute myeloid leukemia.

This clonotype was recorded many times. The genes are TRBV20-1 and TRBJ2-7; D might be TRBD1 (6 bases). The germline V and J ends were trimmed by 5 bases and 4 bases, with 21 bases remaining between them. This CDR3 has 15 amino acids. CDR1 is DFQATT and CDR2 is SNEGSKA in the germline V gene (reference sequence). The CDR3 coding sequence is TGCAGTGCTGACCATGGACAGAGCAATAAGTACGAGCAGTACTTC. Its translation is CSADHGQSNKYEQYF.

The sample holds a few counts of this clonotype. The chain uses TRBV18 and TRBJ2-1; D call uncertain. This CDR3 contains 15 residues. Germline V gene sequence: CDR1 KGHSH, CDR2 LQKENI. Between the trimmed V and J ends, which lost 2 bases and 4 bases, there was a span of 12 bases. Here the CDR3 DNA reads TGTGCCAGCTCACCAGGGCAGATCCCATACAATGAGCAGTTCTTC. Encoded protein: CASSPGQIPYNEQFF.

This clonotype was seen more than once but under ten times. The gene calls are TRBV6-1 and TRBJ1-6; perhaps TRBD1 as D (6 bases). This CDR3 comprises 18 residues. Trimming removed 5 bases from V and 0 bases from J, with 17 bases in between. Germline CDR1 reads MNHNS; CDR2 reads SASEGT. CDR3 amino acids: CASSHGGGQNSYNSPLHF. The CDR3 DNA is TGTGCCAGCAGTCATGGAGGTGGACAGAACTCCTATAATTCACCCCTCCACTTT.

This clonotype was observed many times. J is TRBJ2-2 and V is TRBV7-2; 7 nucleotides line up with TRBD1. The V and J ends lost 4 bases and 5 bases, in that order; junction bases with no gene match: 7. Germline V gene data show CDR1 as SGHTA and CDR2 as FQGNSA. The CDR3 length is 15 residues. CDR3 bases: TGTGCCAGCAGCTCGCCGGGACAGCGAACCGGGGAGCTGTTTTTT. Its protein product is CASSSPGQRTGELFF.

This clonotype was counted many times. The chain combines TRBV12-3 or TRBV12-4 with TRBJ2-2, with D unresolved. The CDR3 contains 15 residues. V was shortened by 2 bases and J by 2 bases, with 9 bases between the two germline ends. CDR3 region: CASSLRSPNTGELFF. The CDR3 coding sequence is TGTGCCAGCAGTTTAAGGAGTCCTAACACCGGGGAGCTGTTTTTT.

This clonotype was detected a few times. The chain has TRBV6-1 and TRBJ1-6, with unresolved D. The V end was cut by 7 bases, the J end by 8 bases, with 12 bases between. This CDR3 region has 13 residues. Looked up from germline, CDR1 is MNHNS and CDR2 is SASEGT. CDR3 bases: TGTGCCAGCAACGGCGGTAGCGATTCACCCCTCCACTTT. Translating it yields CASNGGSDSPLHF.

This chain links TRBV25-1 with TRBJ2-7; D may correspond to TRBD1 or TRBD2 (5 bases each). The germline gives CDR1 MGHDK, CDR2 SYGVNS. With 6 bases removed from V and 0 bases from J, the gap between germline ends came to 12 bases. The CDR3 totals 14 residues. The CDR3 protein is CASRQGTGSYEQYF. The CDR3 nucleotides read TGTGCCAGCAGACAAGGGACGGGCTCCTACGAGCAGTACTTC.

This clonotype was detected a few times. V usage is TRBV5-5 and J usage is TRBJ2-7, with 7 bases that match TRBD1. Trimming at V came to 4 bases and at J to 3 bases, leaving 10 bases not matched to a gene. This CDR3 spans 15 amino acids. From germline, CDR1 is SGHKS and CDR2 YYEKEE (reference sequence). The DNA of the CDR3 is TGTGCCAGCAGCCCAGCCTTGAGGGGGCTCTACGAGCAGTACTTC. Translating it yields CASSPALRGLYEQYF.